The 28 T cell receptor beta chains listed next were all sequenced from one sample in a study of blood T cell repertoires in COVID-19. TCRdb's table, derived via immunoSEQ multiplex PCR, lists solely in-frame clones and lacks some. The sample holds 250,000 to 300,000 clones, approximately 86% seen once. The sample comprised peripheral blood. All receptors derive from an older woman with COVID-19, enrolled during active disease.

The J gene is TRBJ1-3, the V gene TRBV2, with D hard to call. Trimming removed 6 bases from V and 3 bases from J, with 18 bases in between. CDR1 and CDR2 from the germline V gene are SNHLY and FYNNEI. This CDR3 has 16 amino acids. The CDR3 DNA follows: TGTGCCAGCAGGCCCGGGAGACCGGTATTTGGAAACACCATATATTTT. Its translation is CASRPGRPVFGNTIYF.

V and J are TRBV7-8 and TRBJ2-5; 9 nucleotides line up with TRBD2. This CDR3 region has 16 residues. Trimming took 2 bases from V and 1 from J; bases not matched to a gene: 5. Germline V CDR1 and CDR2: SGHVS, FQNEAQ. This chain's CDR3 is CASSLWLAGVQETQYF. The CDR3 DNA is TGTGCCAGCAGCTTATGGTTAGCGGGGGTCCAAGAGACCCAGTACTTC. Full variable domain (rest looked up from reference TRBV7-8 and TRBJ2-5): GAGVSQSPRYKVAKRGQDVALRCDPISGHVSLFWYQQALGQGPEFLTYFQNEAQLDKSGLPSDRFFAERPEGSVSTLKIQRTQQEDSAVYLCASSLWLAGVQETQYFGPGTRLLVL.

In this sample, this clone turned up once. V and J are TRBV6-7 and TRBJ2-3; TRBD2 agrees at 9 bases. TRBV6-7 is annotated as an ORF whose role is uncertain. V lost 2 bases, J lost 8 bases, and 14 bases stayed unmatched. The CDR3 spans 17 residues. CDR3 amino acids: CASSYLGGCGGVFTQYF. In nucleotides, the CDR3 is TGTGCCAGCAGTTACCTTGGGGGCTGCGGGGGGGTATTTACGCAGTATTTT.

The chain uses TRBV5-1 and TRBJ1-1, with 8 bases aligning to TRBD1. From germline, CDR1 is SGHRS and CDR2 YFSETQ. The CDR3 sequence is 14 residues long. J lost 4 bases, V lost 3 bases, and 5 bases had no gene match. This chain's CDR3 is CASSSLQGGTEAFF. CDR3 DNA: TGCGCCAGCAGCTCGCTACAGGGGGGCACTGAAGCTTTCTTT. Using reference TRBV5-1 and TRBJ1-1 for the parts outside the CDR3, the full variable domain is KAGVTQTPRYLIKTRGQQVTLSCSPISGHRSVSWYQQTPGQGLQFLFEYFSETQRNKGNFPGRFSGRQFSNSRSEMNVSTLELGDSALYLCASSSLQGGTEAFFGQGTRLTVV.

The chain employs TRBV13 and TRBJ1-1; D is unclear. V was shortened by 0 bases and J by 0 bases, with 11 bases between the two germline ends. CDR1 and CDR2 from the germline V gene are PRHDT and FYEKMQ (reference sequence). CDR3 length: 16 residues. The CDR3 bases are TGTGCCAGCAGCTTAGGCCAGGAAATGATGAACACTGAAGCTTTCTTT. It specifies CASSLGQEMMNTEAFF.

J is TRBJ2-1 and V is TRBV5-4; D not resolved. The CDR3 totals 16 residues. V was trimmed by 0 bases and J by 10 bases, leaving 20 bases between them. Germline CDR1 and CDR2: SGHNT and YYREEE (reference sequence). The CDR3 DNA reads TGTGCCAGCAGCTTGGCGTCTCGCCGACCACTCGGGGAGCAGTTCTTC. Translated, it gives CASSLASRRPLGEQFF. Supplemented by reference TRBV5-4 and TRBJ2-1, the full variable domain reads ETGVTQSPTHLIKTRGQQVTLRCSSQSGHNTVSWYQQALGQGPQFIFQYYREEENGRGNFPPRFSGLQFPNYSSELNVNALELDDSALYLCASSLASRRPLGEQFFGPGTRLTVL.

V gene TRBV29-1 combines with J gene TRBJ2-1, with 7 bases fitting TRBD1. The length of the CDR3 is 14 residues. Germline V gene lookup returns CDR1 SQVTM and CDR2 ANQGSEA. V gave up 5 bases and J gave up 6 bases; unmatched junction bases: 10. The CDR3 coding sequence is TGCAGCGTTACTCTAGGACAGGCTTCCAATGAGCAGTTCTTC. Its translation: CSVTLGQASNEQFF.

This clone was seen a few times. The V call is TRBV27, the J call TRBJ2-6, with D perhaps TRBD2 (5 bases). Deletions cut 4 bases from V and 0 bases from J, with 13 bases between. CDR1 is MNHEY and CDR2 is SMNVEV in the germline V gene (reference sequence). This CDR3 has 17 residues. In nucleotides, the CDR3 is TGTGCCAGCAGTTCTAGGGTGAGGGCCTCTGGGGCCAACGTCCTGACTTTC. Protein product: CASSSRVRASGANVLTF.

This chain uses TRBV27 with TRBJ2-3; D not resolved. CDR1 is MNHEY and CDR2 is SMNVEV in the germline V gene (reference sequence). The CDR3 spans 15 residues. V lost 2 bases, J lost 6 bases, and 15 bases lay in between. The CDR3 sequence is CASSLSVMVPDTQYF. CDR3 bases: TGTGCCAGCAGTTTAAGCGTTATGGTCCCGGATACGCAGTATTTT.

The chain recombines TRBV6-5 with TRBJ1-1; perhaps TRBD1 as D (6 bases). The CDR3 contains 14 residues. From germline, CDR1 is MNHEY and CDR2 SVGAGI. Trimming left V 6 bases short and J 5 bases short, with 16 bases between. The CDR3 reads CASSATGKGTEAFF. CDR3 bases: TGTGCCAGCAGCGCTACAGGGAAGGGAACTGAAGCTTTCTTT.

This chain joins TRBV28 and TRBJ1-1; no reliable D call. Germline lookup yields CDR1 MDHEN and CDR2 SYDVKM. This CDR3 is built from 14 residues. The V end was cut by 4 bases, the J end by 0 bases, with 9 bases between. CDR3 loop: CASSSLRLNTEAFF. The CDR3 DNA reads TGTGCCAGCAGTTCCCTACGATTGAACACTGAAGCTTTCTTT.

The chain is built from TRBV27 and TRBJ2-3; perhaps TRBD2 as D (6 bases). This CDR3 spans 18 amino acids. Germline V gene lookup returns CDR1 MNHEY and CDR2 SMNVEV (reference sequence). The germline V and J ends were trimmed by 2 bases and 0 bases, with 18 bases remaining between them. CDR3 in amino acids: CASSLRPLGSGSTDTQYF. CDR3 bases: TGTGCCAGCAGTTTACGCCCCTTAGGTAGCGGAAGCACAGATACGCAGTATTTT.

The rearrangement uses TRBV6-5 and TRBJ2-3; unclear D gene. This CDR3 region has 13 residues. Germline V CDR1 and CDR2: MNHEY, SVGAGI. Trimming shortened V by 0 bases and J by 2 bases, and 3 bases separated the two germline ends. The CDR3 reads CASSYSFTDTQYF. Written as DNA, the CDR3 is TGTGCCAGCAGTTACTCCTTCACAGATACGCAGTATTTT.

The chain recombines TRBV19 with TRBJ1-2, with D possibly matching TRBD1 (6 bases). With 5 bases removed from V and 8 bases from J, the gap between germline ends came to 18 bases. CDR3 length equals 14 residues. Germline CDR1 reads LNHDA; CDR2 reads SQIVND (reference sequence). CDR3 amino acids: CASSLIQGWGGYTF. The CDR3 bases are TGTGCCAGTAGTCTCATACAGGGTTGGGGCGGCTACACCTTC. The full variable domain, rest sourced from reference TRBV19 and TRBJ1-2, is DGGITQSPKYLFRKEGQNVTLSCEQNLNHDAMYWYRQDPGQGLRLIYYSQIVNDFQKGDIAEGYSVSREKKESFPLTVTSAQKNPTAFYLCASSLIQGWGGYTFGSGTRLTVV.

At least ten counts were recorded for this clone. CDR3 protein: CASSDGSANYGYTF. CDR3 nucleotides: TGTGCCAGCAGCGACGGCAGCGCGAACTATGGCTACACCTTC. The rearrangement joins TRBV4-2 to TRBJ1-2; D is unresolved. CDR1 is LGHNA, CDR2 YNFKEQ, per germline. CDR3 length: 14 amino acids. V lost 5 bases and J 2 bases, leaving 12 bases between the germline ends.

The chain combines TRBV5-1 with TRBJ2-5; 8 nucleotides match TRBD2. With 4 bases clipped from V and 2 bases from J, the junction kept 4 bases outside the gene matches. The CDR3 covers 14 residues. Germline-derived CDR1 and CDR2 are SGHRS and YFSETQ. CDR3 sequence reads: CASSLSGEQETQYF. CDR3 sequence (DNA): TGCGCCAGCAGCCTTAGCGGGGAACAAGAGACCCAGTACTTC.

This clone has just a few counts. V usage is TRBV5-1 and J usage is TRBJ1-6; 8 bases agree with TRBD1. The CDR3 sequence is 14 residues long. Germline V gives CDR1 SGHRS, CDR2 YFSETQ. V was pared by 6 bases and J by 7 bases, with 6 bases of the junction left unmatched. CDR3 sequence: CASTLDRGNSPLHF. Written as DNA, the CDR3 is TGCGCCAGCACCCTTGACAGGGGAAATTCACCCCTCCACTTT.

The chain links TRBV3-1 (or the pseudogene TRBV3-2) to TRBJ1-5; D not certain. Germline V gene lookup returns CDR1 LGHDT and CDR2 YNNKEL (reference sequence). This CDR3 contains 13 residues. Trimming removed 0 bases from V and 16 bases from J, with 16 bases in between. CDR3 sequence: CASSQDTLLATHF. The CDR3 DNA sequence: TGTGCCAGCAGCCAAGATACCCTACTTGCGACTCATTTT.

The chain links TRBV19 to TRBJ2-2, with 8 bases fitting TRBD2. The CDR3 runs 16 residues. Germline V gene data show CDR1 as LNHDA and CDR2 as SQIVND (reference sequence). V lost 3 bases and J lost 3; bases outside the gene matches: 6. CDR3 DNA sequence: TGTGCCAGTAGTATTTTTAGCGGGGAGGACACCGGGGAGCTGTTTTTT. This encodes CASSIFSGEDTGELFF.

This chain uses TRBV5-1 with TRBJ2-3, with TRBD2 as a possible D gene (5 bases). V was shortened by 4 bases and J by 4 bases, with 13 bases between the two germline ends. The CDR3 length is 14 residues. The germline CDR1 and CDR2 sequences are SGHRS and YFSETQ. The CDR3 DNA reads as TGCGCCAGCAGCCTGACCCCGGGATCAGATACGCAGTATTTT. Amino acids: CASSLTPGSDTQYF.

CDR3 coding DNA: TGCGCCAGCAGTCCCTATGAAAAACTGTTTTTT. It translates to CASSPYEKLFF. The rearrangement uses TRBV23-1 and TRBJ1-4; D remains unclear. TRBV23-1 is an open reading frame, and its role is uncertain. The CDR3 has 11 amino acids. Trimming cost V 4 bases and J 6 bases, with 3 bases left between them.

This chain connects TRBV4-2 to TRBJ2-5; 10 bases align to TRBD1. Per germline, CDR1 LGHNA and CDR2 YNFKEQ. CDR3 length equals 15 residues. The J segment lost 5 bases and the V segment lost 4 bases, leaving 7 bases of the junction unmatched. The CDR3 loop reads CASSPRQGAWETQYF. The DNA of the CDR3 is TGTGCCAGCAGCCCCAGACAGGGGGCTTGGGAGACCCAGTACTTC.

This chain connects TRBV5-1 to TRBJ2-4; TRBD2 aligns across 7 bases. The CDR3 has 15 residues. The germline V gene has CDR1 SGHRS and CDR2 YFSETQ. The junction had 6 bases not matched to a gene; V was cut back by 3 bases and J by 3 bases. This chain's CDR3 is CASSSAGEGKNIQYF. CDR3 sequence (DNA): TGCGCCAGCAGCTCGGCTGGGGAGGGCAAAAACATTCAGTACTTC.

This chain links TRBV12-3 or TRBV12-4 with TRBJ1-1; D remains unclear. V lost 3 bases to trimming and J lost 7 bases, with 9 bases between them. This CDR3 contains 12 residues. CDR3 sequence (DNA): TGTGCCAGCAGTTTTCGAGAAGTTGAAGCTTTCTTT. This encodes CASSFREVEAFF.

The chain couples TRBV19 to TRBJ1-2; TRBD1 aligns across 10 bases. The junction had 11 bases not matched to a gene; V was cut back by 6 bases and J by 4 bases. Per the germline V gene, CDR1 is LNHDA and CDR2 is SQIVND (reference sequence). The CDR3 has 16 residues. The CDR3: CASSPGQGLPIYGYTF. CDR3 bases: TGTGCCAGTAGCCCGGGACAGGGGCTCCCGATCTATGGCTACACCTTC. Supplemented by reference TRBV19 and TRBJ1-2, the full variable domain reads DGGITQSPKYLFRKEGQNVTLSCEQNLNHDAMYWYRQDPGQGLRLIYYSQIVNDFQKGDIAEGYSVSREKKESFPLTVTSAQKNPTAFYLCASSPGQGLPIYGYTFGSGTRLTVV.

Written as DNA, the CDR3 is TGTGCCAGCAGCGCTCTAGCGGGTGGGGGGGATGAGCAGTTCTTC. Translation gives CASSALAGGGDEQFF. V usage is TRBV2 and J usage is TRBJ2-1, with TRBD2 matching over 8 bases. V lost 6 bases, J lost 8 bases, and 12 bases stayed unmatched. This CDR3 spans 15 amino acids. Germline CDR1 SNHLY, CDR2 FYNNEI. Using reference TRBV2 and TRBJ2-1 for the parts outside the CDR3, the full variable domain is EPEVTQTPSHQVTQMGQEVILRCVPISNHLYFYWYRQILGQKVEFLVSFYNNEISEKSEIFDDQFSVERPDGSNFTLKIRSTKLEDSAMYFCASSALAGGGDEQFFGPGTRLTVL.

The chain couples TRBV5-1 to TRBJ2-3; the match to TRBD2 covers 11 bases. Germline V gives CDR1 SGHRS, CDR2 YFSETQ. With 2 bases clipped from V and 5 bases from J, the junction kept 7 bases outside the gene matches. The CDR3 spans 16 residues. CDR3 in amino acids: CASSFPSGGLEDTQYF. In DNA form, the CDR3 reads TGCGCCAGCAGCTTCCCTAGCGGGGGGCTCGAAGATACGCAGTATTTT.

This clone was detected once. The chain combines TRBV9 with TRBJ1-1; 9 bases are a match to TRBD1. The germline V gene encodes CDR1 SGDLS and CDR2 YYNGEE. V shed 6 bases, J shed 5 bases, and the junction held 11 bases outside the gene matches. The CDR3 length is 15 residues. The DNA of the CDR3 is TGTGCCAGCACCCCGACCGGGACAGGGTATACTGAAGCTTTCTTT. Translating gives CASTPTGTGYTEAFF.